This T cell receptor beta chain appears in the sequencing data of a study of sequential checkpoint blockade in melanoma. Overall study: Randomization was 1:1 between first-line nivolumab→ipilimumab and ipilimumab→nivolumab. Both treatment sequences were followed by maintenance nivolumab.

The CDR3 totals 14 residues. Per germline, CDR1 ENHRY and CDR2 SYGVKD. V gave up 3 bases and J gave up 3 bases, with 8 bases separating them. Profiled with immunoSEQ multiplex PCR; TCRdb holds only in-frame clones, not every one. In the table there are thousands of clones, around 79% of which are singletons. Treatment indicated: randomized to nivolumab then ipilimumab (arm A) or the reverse (arm B). DNA-damaging chemotherapy had not been given to any patient beforehand. From thawed PBMCs, live CD3+CD8+ cells negative for CD19 and CD56 were sorted. Sequenced material: CD8+ T cells sorted from blood (inferred from file names), taken from a patient given nivolumab and ipilimumab in sequence. This receptor was taken from a human donor with melanoma. The chain couples TRBV10-3 to TRBJ2-2; a possible D gene is TRBD1 (6 bases). For the CDR3, the DNA is TGTGCCATCAGTGACTCAGGGGACACCGGGGAGCTGTTTTTT. Protein: CAISDSGDTGELFF.